Below, one T cell receptor beta chain is given with its context. The PCR contained 60 Vbeta and 13 Jbeta primers. Profiled with immunoSEQ multiplex PCR; TCRdb holds only in-frame clones, not every one. The table records some 100,000 clones, 75% to 85% of them present only once. This sample is drawn from a study of cytomegalovirus exposure and HLA in healthy donors. J was trimmed by 0 bases and V by 8 bases; bases with no gene match: 6. The germline V gene encodes CDR1 SQVTM and CDR2 ANQGSEA. CDR3 length: 13 amino acids. This sequence was found in a male donor in good health and CMV-seropositive. The sample taken for sequencing was PBMCs. The rearrangement joins TRBV29-1 to TRBJ1-1; 7 bases agree with TRBD1. The CDR3 is CSTRQGLNTEAFF. The CDR3 DNA follows: TGCAGCACGCGACAGGGTCTGAACACTGAAGCTTTCTTT.